The 5 T cell receptor beta chains in this list originate from one sample, sequenced in a study of T-cell memory formation after mild COVID-19. TCRdb ran MiXCR on the 5' RACE reads and lists one entry per CDR3 protein. Of about 170,000 distinct CDR3 sequences listed, roughly 13% are singletons. The sequenced sample was PBMCs or a T cell subset sorted from them (not recorded which). These receptors came from a man younger than 30 who had mild COVID-19 (a few samples of this study predate the infection). Cell type and time point are not known.

This clonotype was counted between two and nine times. The chain carries TRBV7-2 and TRBJ1-6; TRBD1 aligns across 8 bases. The germline gives CDR1 SGHTA, CDR2 FQGNSA. The CDR3 extends over 13 amino acids. The junction had 3 bases not matched to a gene; V was cut back by 4 bases and J by 10 bases. The DNA of the CDR3 is TGTGCCAGCAGCTGGACAGGGAAGTCACCCCTCCACTTT. Its protein product is CASSWTGKSPLHF. The full variable domain, with the rest looked up from reference TRBV7-2 and TRBJ1-6, is GAGVSQSPSNKVTEKGKDVELRCDPISGHTALYWYRQSLGQGLEFLIYFQGNSAPDKSGLPSDRFSAERTGGSVSTLTIQRTQQEDSAVYLCASSWTGKSPLHFGNGTRLTVT.

The gene calls are TRBV12-3 or TRBV12-4 and TRBJ1-2; 8 bases are a match to TRBD1. Unmatched junction bases numbered 8, after V lost 7 bases and J lost 4 bases. The CDR3 covers 14 residues. The DNA of the CDR3 is TGTGCCAGCAAACTGGACAGGGACTTCTATGGCTACACCTTC. Protein: CASKLDRDFYGYTF.

The rearrangement links TRBV3-1 to TRBJ1-5; D unresolved. This CDR3 comprises 14 residues. The V end lost 1 base, the J end lost 2 bases, and 6 bases lay between the germline ends. CDR1 is LGHDT, CDR2 YNNKEL, per germline (reference sequence). CDR3 DNA: TGTGCCAGCAGCCAAGCGGCAGGCAATCAGCCCCAGCATTTT. This translates into CASSQAAGNQPQHF.

This clonotype was picked up a small number of times. The chain is built from TRBV20-1 and TRBJ2-3; 7 bases match TRBD2. The germline gives CDR1 DFQATT, CDR2 SNEGSKA (reference sequence). The trim removed 6 bases at V and 4 bases at J, leaving 13 bases unmatched. There are 15 residues in the CDR3. CDR3 residues: CSAPRLAEKSDTQYF. The CDR3 DNA sequence: TGCAGTGCCCCGCGGCTAGCGGAGAAGTCAGATACGCAGTATTTT.

This clonotype came up a few times. CDR3: CASSPMLGLSYEQYF. Written as DNA, the CDR3 is TGTGCCAGCAGCCCCATGTTGGGGTTGTCCTACGAGCAGTACTTC. The V call is TRBV28, the J call TRBJ2-7; D uncertain. Trimming left V 6 bases short and J 1 base short, with 16 bases between. This CDR3 spans 15 amino acids. Germline V CDR1 and CDR2: MDHEN, SYDVKM.